A single TCR beta chain is shown here with its context. This specimen comes from a study of PD-L1 blockade in urothelial cancer. PCRs each included synthetic TCR analog templates spiked in. Clones were sequenced by immunoSEQ multiplex PCR, and TCRdb holds only the in-frame ones, with some missing. This sample has tens of thousands of clones, with 81% found just once. Time point given: pretreatment peripheral blood. Patients each gave 1 to 8 samples, pretreatment and on-treatment. Germline assignment: CDR1 SGDLS and CDR2 YYNGEE. The CDR3 extends over 15 amino acids. The germline V and J ends were trimmed by 0 bases and 5 bases, with 11 bases remaining between them.

The J gene is TRBJ2-2, the V gene TRBV9; possible D gene TRBD2, 5 bases. The clonotype was recovered from a man between 65 and 85 years old with urothelial cancer. This material consisted of PBMCs, taken around atezolizumab (anti-PD-L1) treatment. CDR3 in DNA: TGTGCCAGCAGCGTAGATGGGAGTATAACCGGGGAGCTGTTTTTT. It codes for CASSVDGSITGELFF. Full variable domain (missing parts from reference TRBV9 and TRBJ2-2): DSGVTQTPKHLITATGQRVTLRCSPRSGDLSVYWYQQSLDQGLQFLIQYYNGEERAKGNILERFSAQQFPDLHSELNLSSLELGDSALYFCASSVDGSITGELFFGEGSRLTVL.